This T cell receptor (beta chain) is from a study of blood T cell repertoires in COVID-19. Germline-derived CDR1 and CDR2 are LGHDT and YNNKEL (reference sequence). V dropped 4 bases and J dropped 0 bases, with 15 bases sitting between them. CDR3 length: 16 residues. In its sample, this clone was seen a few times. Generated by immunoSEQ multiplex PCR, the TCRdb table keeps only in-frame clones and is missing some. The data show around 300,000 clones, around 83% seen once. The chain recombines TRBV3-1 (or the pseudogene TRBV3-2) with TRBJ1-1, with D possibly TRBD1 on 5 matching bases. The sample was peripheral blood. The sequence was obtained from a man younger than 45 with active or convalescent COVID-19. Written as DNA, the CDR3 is TGTGCCAGCAGCCCACGTCGACAGACCCTGAACACTGAAGCTTTCTTT. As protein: CASSPRRQTLNTEAFF.